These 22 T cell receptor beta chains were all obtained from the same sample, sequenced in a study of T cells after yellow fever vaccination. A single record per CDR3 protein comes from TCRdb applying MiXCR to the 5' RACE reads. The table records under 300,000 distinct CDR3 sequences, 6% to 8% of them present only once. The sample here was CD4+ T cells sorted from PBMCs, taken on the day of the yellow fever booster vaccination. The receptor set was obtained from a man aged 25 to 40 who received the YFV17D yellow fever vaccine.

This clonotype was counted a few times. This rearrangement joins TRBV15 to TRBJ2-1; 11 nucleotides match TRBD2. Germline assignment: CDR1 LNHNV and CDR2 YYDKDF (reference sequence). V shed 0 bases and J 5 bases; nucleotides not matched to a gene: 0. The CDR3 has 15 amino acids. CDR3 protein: CATSRELAGDNEQFF. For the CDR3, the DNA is TGTGCCACCAGCAGAGAACTAGCGGGAGACAATGAGCAGTTCTTC.

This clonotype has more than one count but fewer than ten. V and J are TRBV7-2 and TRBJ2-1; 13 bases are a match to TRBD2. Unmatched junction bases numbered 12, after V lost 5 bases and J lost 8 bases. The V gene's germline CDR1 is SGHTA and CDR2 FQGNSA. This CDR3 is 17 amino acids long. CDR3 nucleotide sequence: TGTGCCAGCAGCCGTAATCGCCCGGGACTAGCGGGACATGAGCAGTTCTTC. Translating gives CASSRNRPGLAGHEQFF.

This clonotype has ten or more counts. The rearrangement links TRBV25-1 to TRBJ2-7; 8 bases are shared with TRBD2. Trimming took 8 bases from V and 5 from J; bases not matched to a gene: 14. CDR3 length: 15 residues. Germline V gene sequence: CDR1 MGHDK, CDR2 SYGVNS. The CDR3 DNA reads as TGTGCCAGCGCATCCGGAAGCGGGAGCGGTAACGAGCAGTACTTC. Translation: CASASGSGSGNEQYF.

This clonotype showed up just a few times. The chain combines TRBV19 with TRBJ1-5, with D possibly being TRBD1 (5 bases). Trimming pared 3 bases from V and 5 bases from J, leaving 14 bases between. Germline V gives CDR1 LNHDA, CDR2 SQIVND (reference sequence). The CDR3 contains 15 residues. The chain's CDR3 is CASSIFWDGDQPQHF. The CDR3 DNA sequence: TGTGCCAGTAGTATTTTCTGGGACGGCGATCAGCCCCAGCATTTT. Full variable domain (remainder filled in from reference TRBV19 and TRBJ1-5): DGGITQSPKYLFRKEGQNVTLSCEQNLNHDAMYWYRQDPGQGLRLIYYSQIVNDFQKGDIAEGYSVSREKKESFPLTVTSAQKNPTAFYLCASSIFWDGDQPQHFGDGTRLSIL.

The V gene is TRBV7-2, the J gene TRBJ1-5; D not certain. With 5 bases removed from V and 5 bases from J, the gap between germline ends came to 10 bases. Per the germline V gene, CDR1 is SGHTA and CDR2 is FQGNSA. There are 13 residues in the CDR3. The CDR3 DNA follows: TGTGCCAGCAGCCTGCTATCAGATCAGCCCCAGCATTTT. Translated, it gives CASSLLSDQPQHF.

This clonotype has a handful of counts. For the CDR3, the DNA is TGTGCCATCAGGAGCGGGGGTCAGCGGGAGTTGCAACTGGGGGTCGAGCAGTACTTC. Protein: CAIRSGGQRELQLGVEQYF. The gene calls are TRBV10-3 and TRBJ2-7; 8 bases match TRBD2. Germline V gene lookup returns CDR1 ENHRY and CDR2 SYGVKD. The J segment lost 6 bases and the V segment lost 6 bases, leaving 25 bases of the junction unmatched. The CDR3 consists of 19 residues.

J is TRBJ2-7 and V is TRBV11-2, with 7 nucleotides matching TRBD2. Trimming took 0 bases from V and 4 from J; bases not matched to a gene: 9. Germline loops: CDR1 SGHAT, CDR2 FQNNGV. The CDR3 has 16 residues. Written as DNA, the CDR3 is TGTGCCAGCAGCTTAGATGGGAGGGCGGGCGCTTACGAGCAGTACTTC. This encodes CASSLDGRAGAYEQYF.

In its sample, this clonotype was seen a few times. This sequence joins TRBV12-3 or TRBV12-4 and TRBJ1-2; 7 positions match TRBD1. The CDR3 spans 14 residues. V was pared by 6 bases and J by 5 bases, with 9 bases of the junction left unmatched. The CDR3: CASSPGTAPYGYTF. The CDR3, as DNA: TGTGCCAGCAGCCCTGGGACAGCCCCTTATGGCTACACCTTC.

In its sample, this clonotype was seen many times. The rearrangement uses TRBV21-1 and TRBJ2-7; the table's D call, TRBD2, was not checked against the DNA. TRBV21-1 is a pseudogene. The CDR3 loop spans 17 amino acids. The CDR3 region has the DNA TGTGCCAGCCACTCAAGGGCGGGTAGCGGGGTTTCCTACGAGCAGTACTTC. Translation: CASHSRAGSGVSYEQYF.

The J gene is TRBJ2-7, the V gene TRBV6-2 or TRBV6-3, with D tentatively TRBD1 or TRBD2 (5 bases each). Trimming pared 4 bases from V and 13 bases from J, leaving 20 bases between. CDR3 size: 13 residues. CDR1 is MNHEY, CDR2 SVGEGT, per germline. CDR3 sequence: CASSFTVRDPSYF. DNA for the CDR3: TGTGCCAGCAGTTTCACCGTCCGGGACCCCTCCTACTTC.

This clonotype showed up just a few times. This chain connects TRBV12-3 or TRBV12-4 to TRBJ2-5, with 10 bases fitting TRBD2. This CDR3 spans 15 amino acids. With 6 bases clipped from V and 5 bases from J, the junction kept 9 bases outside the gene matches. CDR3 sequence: CASSPGGAGGETQYF. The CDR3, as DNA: TGTGCCAGCAGCCCCGGGGGAGCGGGAGGGGAGACCCAGTACTTC.

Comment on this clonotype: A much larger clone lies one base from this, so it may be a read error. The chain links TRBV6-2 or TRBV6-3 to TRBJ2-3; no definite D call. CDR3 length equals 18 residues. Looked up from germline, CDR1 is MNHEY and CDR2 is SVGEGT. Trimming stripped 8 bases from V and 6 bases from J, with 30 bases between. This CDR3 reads CASRPLGRSESPTDTQYF. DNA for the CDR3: TGTGCCAGCCGCCCCCTTGGAAGAAGCGAGAGCCCGACGGATACGCAGTATTTT.

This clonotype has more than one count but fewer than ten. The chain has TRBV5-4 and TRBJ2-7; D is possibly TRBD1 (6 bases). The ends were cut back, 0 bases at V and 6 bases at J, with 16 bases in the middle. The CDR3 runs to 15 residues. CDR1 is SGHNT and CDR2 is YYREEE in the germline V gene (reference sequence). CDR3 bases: TGTGCCAGCAGCTTGGAGGGGGTAGATCTCGGCGAGCAGTACTTC. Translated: CASSLEGVDLGEQYF.

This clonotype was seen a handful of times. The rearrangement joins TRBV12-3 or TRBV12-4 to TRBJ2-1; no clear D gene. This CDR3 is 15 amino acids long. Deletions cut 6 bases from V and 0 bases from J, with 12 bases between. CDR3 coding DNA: TGTGCCAGCAGGCTTACCACGAGCTCCTACAATGAGCAGTTCTTC. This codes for CASRLTTSSYNEQFF.

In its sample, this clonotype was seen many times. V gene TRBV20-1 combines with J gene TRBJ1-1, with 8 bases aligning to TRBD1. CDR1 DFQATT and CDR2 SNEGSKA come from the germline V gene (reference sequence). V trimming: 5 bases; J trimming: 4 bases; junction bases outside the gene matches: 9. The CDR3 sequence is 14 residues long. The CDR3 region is CSARKLQGATEAFF. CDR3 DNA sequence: TGCAGTGCTCGGAAGCTTCAGGGGGCCACTGAAGCTTTCTTT.

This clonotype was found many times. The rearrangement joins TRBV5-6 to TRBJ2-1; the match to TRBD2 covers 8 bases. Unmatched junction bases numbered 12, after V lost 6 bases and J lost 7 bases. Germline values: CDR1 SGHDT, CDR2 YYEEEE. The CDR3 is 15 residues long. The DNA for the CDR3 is TGTGCCAGCACCCATTCGGGACTAGTCCCTAATGAGCAGTTCTTC. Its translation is CASTHSGLVPNEQFF.

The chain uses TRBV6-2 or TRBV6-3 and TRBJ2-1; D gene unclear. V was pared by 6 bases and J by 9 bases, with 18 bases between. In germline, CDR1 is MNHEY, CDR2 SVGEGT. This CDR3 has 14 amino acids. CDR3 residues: CASSRQPSRPEQFF. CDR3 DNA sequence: TGTGCCAGCAGCCGCCAACCCTCCAGGCCTGAGCAGTTCTTC.

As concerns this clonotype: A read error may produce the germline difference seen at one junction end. The CDR3 loop is CACSLRRANYEQYF. In nucleotides, the CDR3 is TGTGCCTGCAGTTTGCGCAGGGCTAACTACGAGCAGTACTTC. The genes are TRBV27 and TRBJ2-7, with a possible D match to TRBD1 (5 bases). The CDR3 is 14 residues long. The germline V gene has CDR1 MNHEY and CDR2 SMNVEV (reference sequence).

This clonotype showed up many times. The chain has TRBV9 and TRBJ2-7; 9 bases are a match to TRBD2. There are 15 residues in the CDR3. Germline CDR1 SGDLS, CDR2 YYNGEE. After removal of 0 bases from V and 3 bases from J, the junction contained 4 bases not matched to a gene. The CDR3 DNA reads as TGTGCCAGCAGCGTAGAATTAGCGGGAGTCTACGAGCAGTACTTC. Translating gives CASSVELAGVYEQYF.

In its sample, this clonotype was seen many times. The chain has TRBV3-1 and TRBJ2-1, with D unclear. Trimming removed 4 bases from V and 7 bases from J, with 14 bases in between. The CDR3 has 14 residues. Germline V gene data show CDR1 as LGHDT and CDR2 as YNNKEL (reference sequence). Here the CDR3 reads CASSPQAVWNEQFF. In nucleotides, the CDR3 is TGTGCCAGCAGCCCCCAGGCGGTCTGGAATGAGCAGTTCTTC.

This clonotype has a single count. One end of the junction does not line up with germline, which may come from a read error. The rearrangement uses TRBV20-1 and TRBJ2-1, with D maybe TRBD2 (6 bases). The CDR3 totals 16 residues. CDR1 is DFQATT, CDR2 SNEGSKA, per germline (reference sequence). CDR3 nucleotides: TGCACTGCTCCCGACCCTAGCGCGCACTCCTACAATGAGCAGTTCTTC. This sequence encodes CTAPDPSAHSYNEQFF.

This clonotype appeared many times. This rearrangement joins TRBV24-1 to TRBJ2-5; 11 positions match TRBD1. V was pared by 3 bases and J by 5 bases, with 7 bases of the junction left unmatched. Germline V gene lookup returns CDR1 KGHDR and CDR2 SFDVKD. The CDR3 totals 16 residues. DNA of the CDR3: TGTGCCACCAGTGATACCGGGACAGGGGGTCGGGAGACCCAGTACTTC. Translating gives CATSDTGTGGRETQYF.